This T cell receptor (beta chain) was obtained from a study of T-cell memory formation after mild COVID-19. One entry per CDR3 protein results from TCRdb running MiXCR on the 5' RACE reads. Among around 180,000 distinct CDR3 sequences listed, roughly 18% were seen once. V lost 7 bases to trimming and J lost 4 bases; unmatched junction nucleotides: 6. This CDR3 region has 14 residues. Germline assignment: CDR1 LGHDT and CDR2 YNNKEL (reference sequence). The sample was PBMCs or a T cell subset sorted from them (not recorded which). The receptor comes from a man younger than 30 who had mild COVID-19 (a few samples of this study predate the infection). Cell type and time point are not known. The chain joins TRBV3-1 to TRBJ1-3, with TRBD1 matching over 8 bases. The DNA of the CDR3 is TGTGCCAGCACCGGGACAGGCCAAGGAAACACCATATATTTT. Protein product: CASTGTGQGNTIYF.